The sequence of this TCR beta chain was determined in a study of T cell responses to AZD1222 COVID-19 vaccine. Study-wide context: Pooled samples include second doses given at about 4 or 12 weeks.

Study-wide points: Only 5 to 7 individuals given AZD1222 were seropositive at baseline. Sampling captured repertoires only after the peak T cell response. Rises in breadth and depth of Spike-specific TCRs came after two AZD1222 doses.

Details on this clone: The antigen is unknown.

Deletions cut 2 bases from V and 0 bases from J, with 17 bases between. This CDR3 contains 18 residues. From germline, CDR1 is SGHTA and CDR2 FQGNSA. Sequencing was performed with immunoSEQ multiplex PCR; in TCRdb, only in-frame clones are kept and a portion is missing. The repertoire includes 120,000 to 150,000 clones, 70% to 90% of them detected once, and approximately 5.7% sits in the top ten. This receptor was identified in an adult in good health. Sequences were derived from peripheral blood, sampled on day 0 of AZD1222 vaccination. This chain connects TRBV7-2 to TRBJ1-3; possibly TRBD1 for D (5 bases). The CDR3 sequence: CASSLRAPGTLSGNTIYF. As DNA, the CDR3 is TGTGCCAGCAGCTTACGGGCGCCAGGGACCCTCTCTGGAAACACCATATATTTT. Based on the CDR3 plus reference TRBV7-2 and TRBJ1-3, the full variable domain is GAGVSQSPSNKVTEKGKDVELRCDPISGHTALYWYRQSLGQGLEFLIYFQGNSAPDKSGLPSDRFSAERTGGSVSTLTIQRTQQEDSAVYLCASSLRAPGTLSGNTIYFGEGSWLTVV.